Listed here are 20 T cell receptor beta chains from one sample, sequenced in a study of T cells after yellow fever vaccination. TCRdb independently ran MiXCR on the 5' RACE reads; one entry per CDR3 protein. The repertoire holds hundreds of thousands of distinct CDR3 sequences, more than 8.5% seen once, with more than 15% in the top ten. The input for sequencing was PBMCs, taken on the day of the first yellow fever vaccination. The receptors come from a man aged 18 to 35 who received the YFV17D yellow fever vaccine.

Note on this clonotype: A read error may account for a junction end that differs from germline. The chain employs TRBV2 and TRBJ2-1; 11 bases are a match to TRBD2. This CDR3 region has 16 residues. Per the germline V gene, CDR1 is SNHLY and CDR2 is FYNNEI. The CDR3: CANSEVRLAGNNEQFF. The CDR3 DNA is TGTGCCAACAGTGAAGTTCGACTAGCGGGGAACAATGAGCAGTTCTTC.

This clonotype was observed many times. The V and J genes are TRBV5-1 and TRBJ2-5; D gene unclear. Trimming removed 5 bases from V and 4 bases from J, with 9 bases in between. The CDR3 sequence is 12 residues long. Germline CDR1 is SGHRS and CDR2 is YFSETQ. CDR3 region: CASRGGRETQYF. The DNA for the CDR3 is TGCGCCAGCAGAGGTGGCCGAGAGACCCAGTACTTC.

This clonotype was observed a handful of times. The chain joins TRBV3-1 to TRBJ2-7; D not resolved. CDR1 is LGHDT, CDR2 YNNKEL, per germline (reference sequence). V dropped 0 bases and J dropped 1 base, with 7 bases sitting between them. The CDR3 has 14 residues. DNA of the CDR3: TGTGCCAGCAGCCAAGATCCTATTTCCTACGAGCAGTACTTC. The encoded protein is CASSQDPISYEQYF.

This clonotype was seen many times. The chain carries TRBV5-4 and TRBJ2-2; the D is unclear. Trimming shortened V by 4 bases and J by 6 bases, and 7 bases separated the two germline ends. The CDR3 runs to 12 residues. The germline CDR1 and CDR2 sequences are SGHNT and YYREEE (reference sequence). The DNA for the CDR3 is TGTGCCAGCAGCGTACCAGCCGGGGAGCTGTTTTTT. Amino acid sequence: CASSVPAGELFF.

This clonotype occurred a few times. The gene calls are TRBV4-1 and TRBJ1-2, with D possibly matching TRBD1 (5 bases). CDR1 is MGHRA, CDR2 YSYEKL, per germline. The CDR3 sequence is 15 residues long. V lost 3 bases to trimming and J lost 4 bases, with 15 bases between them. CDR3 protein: CASSHPGTGSYGYTF. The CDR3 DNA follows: TGCGCCAGCAGCCACCCCGGGACGGGGAGCTATGGCTACACCTTC.

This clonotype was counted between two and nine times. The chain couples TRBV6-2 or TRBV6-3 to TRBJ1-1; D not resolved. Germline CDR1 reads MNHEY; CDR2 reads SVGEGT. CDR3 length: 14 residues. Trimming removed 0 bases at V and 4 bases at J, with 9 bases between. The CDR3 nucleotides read TGTGCCAGCAGTTACTCCGGCTACAGCACTGAAGCTTTCTTT. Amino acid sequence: CASSYSGYSTEAFF.

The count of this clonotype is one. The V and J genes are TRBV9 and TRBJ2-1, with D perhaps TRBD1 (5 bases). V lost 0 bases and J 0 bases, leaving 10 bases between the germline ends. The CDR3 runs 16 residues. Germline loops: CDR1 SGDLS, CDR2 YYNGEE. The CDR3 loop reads CASSVDLTDSYNEQFF. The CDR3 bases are TGTGCCAGCAGCGTAGATCTGACAGACTCCTACAATGAGCAGTTCTTC.

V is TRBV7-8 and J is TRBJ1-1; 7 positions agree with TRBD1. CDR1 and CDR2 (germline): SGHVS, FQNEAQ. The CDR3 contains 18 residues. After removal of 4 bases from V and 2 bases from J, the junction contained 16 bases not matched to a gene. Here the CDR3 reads CASSYLKTGWEVNTEAFF. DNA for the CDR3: TGTGCCAGCAGCTACCTAAAGACAGGGTGGGAGGTAAACACTGAAGCTTTCTTT.

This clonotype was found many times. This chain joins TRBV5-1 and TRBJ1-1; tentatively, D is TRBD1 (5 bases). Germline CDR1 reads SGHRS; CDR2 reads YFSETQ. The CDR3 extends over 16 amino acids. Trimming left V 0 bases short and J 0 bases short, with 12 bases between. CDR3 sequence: CASSLGQGLMNTEAFF. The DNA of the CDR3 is TGCGCCAGCAGCTTGGGGCAGGGCCTTATGAACACTGAAGCTTTCTTT.

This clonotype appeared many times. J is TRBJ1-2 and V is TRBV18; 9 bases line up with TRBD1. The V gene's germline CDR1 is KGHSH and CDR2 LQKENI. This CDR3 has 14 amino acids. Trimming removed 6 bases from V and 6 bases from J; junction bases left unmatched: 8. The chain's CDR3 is CASSPDRGTDGYTF. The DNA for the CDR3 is TGTGCCAGCTCTCCGGACAGGGGTACTGATGGCTACACCTTC.

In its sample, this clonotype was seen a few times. The chain's CDR3 is CASSQERFLGNTIYF. The CDR3 DNA is TGCGCCAGCAGCCAAGAGCGGTTCCTTGGAAACACCATATATTTT. The chain couples TRBV4-3 to TRBJ1-3; no firm D call. Deletions cut 0 bases from V and 3 bases from J, with 9 bases between. Germline loops: CDR1 LGHNA, CDR2 YSLEER. The CDR3 spans 15 residues.

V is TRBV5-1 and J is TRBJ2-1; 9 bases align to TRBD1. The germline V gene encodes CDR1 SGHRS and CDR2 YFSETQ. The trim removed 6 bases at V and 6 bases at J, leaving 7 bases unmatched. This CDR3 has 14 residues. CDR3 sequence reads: CASTPMTGGNEQFF. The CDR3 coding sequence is TGCGCCAGCACACCCATGACAGGGGGCAATGAGCAGTTCTTC.

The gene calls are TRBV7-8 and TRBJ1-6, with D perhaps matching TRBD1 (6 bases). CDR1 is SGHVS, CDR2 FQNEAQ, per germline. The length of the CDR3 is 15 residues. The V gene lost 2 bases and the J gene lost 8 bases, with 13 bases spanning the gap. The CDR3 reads CASSLQGSAYSPLHF. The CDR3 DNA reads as TGTGCCAGCAGCTTACAGGGGTCGGCCTATTCACCCCTCCACTTT.

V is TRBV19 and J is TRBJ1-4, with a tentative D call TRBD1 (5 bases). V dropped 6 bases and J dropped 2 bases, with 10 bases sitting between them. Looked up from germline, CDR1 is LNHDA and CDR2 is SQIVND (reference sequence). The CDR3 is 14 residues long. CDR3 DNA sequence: TGTGCCAGTAGAAAGGGGCCTACTAATGAAAAACTGTTTTTT. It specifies CASRKGPTNEKLFF.

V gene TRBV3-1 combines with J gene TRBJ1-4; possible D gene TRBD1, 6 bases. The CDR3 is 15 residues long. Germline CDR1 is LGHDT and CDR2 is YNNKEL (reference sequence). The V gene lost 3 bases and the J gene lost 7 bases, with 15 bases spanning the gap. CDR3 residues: CASSQEQGGGEKLFF. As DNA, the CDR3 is TGTGCCAGCAGCCAGGAACAGGGCGGTGGTGAAAAACTGTTTTTT. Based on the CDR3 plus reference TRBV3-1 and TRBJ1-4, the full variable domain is DTAVSQTPKYLVTQMGNDKSIKCEQNLGHDTMYWYKQDSKKFLKIMFSYNNKELIINETVPNRFSPKSPDKAHLNLHINSLELGDSAVYFCASSQEQGGGEKLFFGSGTQLSVL.

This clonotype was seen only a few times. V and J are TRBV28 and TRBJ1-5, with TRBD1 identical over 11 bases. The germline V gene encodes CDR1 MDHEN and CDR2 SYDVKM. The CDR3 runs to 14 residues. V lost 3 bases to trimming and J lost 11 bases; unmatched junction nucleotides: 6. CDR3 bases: TGTGCCAGCAGTTTTTCGGGACAGGGGGTTGCCCAGCATTTT. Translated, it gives CASSFSGQGVAQHF.

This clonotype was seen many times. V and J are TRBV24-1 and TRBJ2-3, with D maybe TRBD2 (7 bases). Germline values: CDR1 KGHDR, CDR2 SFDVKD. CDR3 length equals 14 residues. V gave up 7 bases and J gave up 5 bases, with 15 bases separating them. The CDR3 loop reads CATSEGGVGDTQYF. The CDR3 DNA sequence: TGTGCCACCAGCGAGGGGGGGGTAGGAGATACGCAGTATTTT.

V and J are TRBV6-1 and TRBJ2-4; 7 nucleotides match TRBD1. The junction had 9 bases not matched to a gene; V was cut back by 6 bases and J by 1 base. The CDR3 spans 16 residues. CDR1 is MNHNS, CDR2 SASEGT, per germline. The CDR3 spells CASSRRQGVAKNIQYF. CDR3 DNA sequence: TGTGCCAGCAGCCGACGACAGGGAGTTGCCAAAAACATTCAGTACTTC.

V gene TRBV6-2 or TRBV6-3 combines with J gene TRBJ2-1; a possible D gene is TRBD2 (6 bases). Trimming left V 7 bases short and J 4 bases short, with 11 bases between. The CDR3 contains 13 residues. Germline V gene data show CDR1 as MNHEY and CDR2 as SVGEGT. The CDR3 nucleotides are TGTGCCAGCACGGGACTGTTGTACAATGAGCAGTTCTTC. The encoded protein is CASTGLLYNEQFF.

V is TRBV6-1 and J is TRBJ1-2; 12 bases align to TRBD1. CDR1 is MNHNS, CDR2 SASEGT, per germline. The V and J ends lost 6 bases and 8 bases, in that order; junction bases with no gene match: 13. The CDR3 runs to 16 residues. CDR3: CASSFAGTGGTLGYTF. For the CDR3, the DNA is TGTGCCAGCAGCTTCGCCGGGACAGGGGGCACCCTAGGCTACACCTTC.